The source of this TCR beta chain is a study of vaccination effects on CD4 cells after COVID-19. CDR1 is SGHTS and CDR2 is YDEGEE in the germline V gene. The CDR3 spans 14 residues. Unmatched junction bases numbered 7, after V lost 2 bases and J lost 8 bases. The culture ran for 9 to 11 days, and then CD4+ T cells were isolated. Libraries were prepared by immunoSEQ multiplex PCR; TCRdb keeps only in-frame clonotypes and omits some of them. Found here are 70,000 to 85,000 clones, approximately 71% of them singletons; the top ten hold about 1.9%. To note about this clone: Its antigen is as yet unknown.

The sequenced sample was CD4+ T cells from PBMCs cultured without peptide, obtained before COVID-19 vaccination. The clonotype comes from a human donor who received a COVID-19 vaccine. The chain carries TRBV5-8 and TRBJ2-1, with TRBD1 matching over 7 bases. CDR3 in DNA: TGTGCCAGCAGCTTCCCTGACAGGGTCGATGAGCAGTTCTTC. Translated, it gives CASSFPDRVDEQFF.